One sample yielded the 22 T cell receptor beta chains listed below, sequenced in a study of CD4 T cells in relation to SARS-CoV-2 and coronaviruses. CD4+ T cells from unexposed donors were obtained before the COVID-19 pandemic (2011-2018). The cells were cultured for 10 days before CD4+ T cells were isolated. This table comes from immunoSEQ multiplex PCR, and its TCRdb copy is limited to in-frame clones, with some not included. The sample lists some 16,000 clones, around 82% occurring once. Their specific antigens are unknown. The specimen sequenced was CD4+ T cells from PBMCs, cultured in vitro. These receptors all come from a human donor in good health.

The chain carries TRBV6-5 and TRBJ2-6; TRBD2 might be the D (5 bases). Deletions cut 4 bases from V and 1 base from J, with 8 bases between. Germline values: CDR1 MNHEY, CDR2 SVGAGI. This CDR3 has 15 amino acids. The CDR3 loop reads CASSSGGSGANVLTF. In DNA form, the CDR3 reads TGTGCCAGCAGTTCCGGCGGGTCTGGGGCCAACGTCCTGACTTTC.

The count of this clone is one. The V call is TRBV10-3, the J call TRBJ1-4; a possible D gene is TRBD1 (5 bases). The germline CDR1 and CDR2 sequences are ENHRY and SYGVKD. The germline V and J ends were trimmed by 5 bases and 0 bases, with 13 bases remaining between them. This CDR3 has 16 amino acids. CDR3 protein: CAISMGKGTTNEKLFF. The CDR3 nucleotides are TGTGCCATCAGTATGGGAAAGGGGACAACTAATGAAAAACTGTTTTTT.

V gene TRBV6-1 combines with J gene TRBJ2-1; D may be TRBD1 (6 bases). The V end lost 0 bases, the J end lost 0 bases, and 6 bases lay between the germline ends. The CDR3 extends over 15 amino acids. Germline V gives CDR1 MNHNS, CDR2 SASEGT. CDR3 amino acids: CASSEAGGSYNEQFF. CDR3 DNA: TGTGCCAGCAGTGAAGCAGGGGGCTCCTACAATGAGCAGTTCTTC.

The CDR3 bases are TGTGCCAGCAGCTTAGATTGGGGTTCGGGGCTCAATCAGCCCCAGCATTTT. Translated: CASSLDWGSGLNQPQHF. The V call is TRBV7-2, the J call TRBJ1-5, with a possible D match to TRBD1 (5 bases). This CDR3 has 17 amino acids. Looked up from germline, CDR1 is SGHTA and CDR2 is FQGNSA. The ends were cut back, 1 base at V and 3 bases at J, with 16 bases in the middle.

The rearrangement uses TRBV2 and TRBJ1-5; D might be TRBD1 (5 bases). Deletions cut 8 bases from V and 4 bases from J, with 18 bases between. This CDR3 has 15 amino acids. Per germline, CDR1 SNHLY and CDR2 FYNNEI. CDR3 loop: CASSRIGGGNQPQHF. The CDR3 nucleotides are TGTGCCAGCTCACGCATCGGGGGGGGGAATCAGCCCCAGCATTTT.

The chain recombines TRBV20-1 with TRBJ2-4; the D gene is possibly TRBD2 (5 bases). The germline gives CDR1 DFQATT, CDR2 SNEGSKA (reference sequence). The V end was cut by 3 bases, the J end by 4 bases, with 16 bases between. The CDR3 covers 15 residues. The CDR3 nucleotides read TGCAGTGCTAGTTACGCGGGTAGCCGTAAAAACATTCAGTACTTC. It yields the protein CSASYAGSRKNIQYF.

The CDR3 here is CASSSSGFTRSYGYTF. In DNA, the CDR3 is TGTGCCAGCAGTTCCTCGGGTTTTACTAGGTCCTATGGCTACACCTTC. The chain combines TRBV6-2 or TRBV6-3 with TRBJ1-2, with D hard to call. The germline V and J ends were trimmed by 4 bases and 4 bases, with 19 bases remaining between them. Germline V gene sequence: CDR1 MNHEY, CDR2 SVGEGT. CDR3 size: 16 residues.

Regarding this clone: The sample has other DNA sequences that encode this CDR3 too. J is TRBJ2-7 and V is TRBV4-1; D not resolved. The CDR3 spans 13 residues. CDR1 MGHRA and CDR2 YSYEKL come from the germline V gene. Trimming left V 1 base short and J 3 bases short, with 7 bases between. For the CDR3, the DNA is TGCGCCAGCAGCCAAGGCGGTCACTACGAGCAGTACTTC. It encodes CASSQGGHYEQYF.

This clone came up a few times. This chain joins TRBV6-6 and TRBJ1-5, with a weak D call TRBD1 (5 bases). This CDR3 has 15 amino acids. Looked up from germline, CDR1 is MNHNY and CDR2 is SVGAGI (reference sequence). The V end lost 3 bases, the J end lost 4 bases, and 13 bases lay between the germline ends. As DNA, the CDR3 is TGTGCCAGCAGTTATTCTTTGGGGGAGAATCAGCCCCAGCATTTT. Translated, it gives CASSYSLGENQPQHF.

By share, this clone ranks as large. The chain employs TRBV6-5 and TRBJ1-5; D remains unclear. Germline assignment: CDR1 MNHEY and CDR2 SVGAGI. The CDR3 covers 14 residues. Trimming pared 5 bases from V and 4 bases from J, leaving 12 bases between. CDR3 protein: CASSTLGGNQPQHF. The CDR3 region has the DNA TGTGCCAGCAGTACACTGGGCGGGAATCAGCCCCAGCATTTT.

V gene TRBV3-1 (or the pseudogene TRBV3-2) combines with J gene TRBJ2-5; D is unclear. This CDR3 contains 14 residues. Between the trimmed V and J ends, which lost 0 bases and 2 bases, there was a span of 7 bases. Germline V lookup: CDR1 LGHDT, CDR2 YNNKEL (reference sequence). CDR3 nucleotide sequence: TGTGCCAGCAGCCAAGATTCGGTTCAAGAGACCCAGTACTTC. Its protein product is CASSQDSVQETQYF.

The chain combines TRBV2 with TRBJ2-1; D not resolved. V lost 8 bases and J 10 bases, leaving 9 bases between the germline ends. The germline CDR1 and CDR2 sequences are SNHLY and FYNNEI. This CDR3 spans 10 amino acids. The CDR3 reads CASRLKEQFF. The CDR3 DNA reads TGTGCCAGCCGGCTAAAGGAGCAGTTCTTC.

The chain couples TRBV25-1 to TRBJ2-3; tentative D call: TRBD1 (6 bases). Trimming stripped 0 bases from V and 2 bases from J, with 18 bases between. The V gene's germline CDR1 is MGHDK and CDR2 SYGVNS. This CDR3 has 18 residues. The CDR3 protein is CASSEYGKTSGDTDTQYF. The CDR3 nucleotides are TGTGCCAGCAGTGAATATGGGAAAACTTCAGGGGACACAGATACGCAGTATTTT.

This clone was seen only a few times. J is TRBJ2-7 and V is TRBV6-1; 11 positions agree with TRBD2. Germline trimming cut 4 bases from V and 1 base from J; bases unmatched to any gene: 6. The length of the CDR3 is 16 residues. CDR1 and CDR2 (germline): MNHNS, SASEGT. CDR3 bases: TGTGCCAGCAGTGTCCGGCTAGCGGGAGGTTCCTACGAGCAGTACTTC. As protein: CASSVRLAGGSYEQYF.

The chain employs TRBV19 and TRBJ2-1, with TRBD2 matching 10 bases. The V and J ends lost 7 bases and 9 bases, in that order; junction bases with no gene match: 12. Looked up from germline, CDR1 is LNHDA and CDR2 is SQIVND (reference sequence). The CDR3 totals 15 residues. CDR3 amino acids: CASTLAGEYGGEQFF. The CDR3 DNA reads as TGTGCCAGTACTCTAGCGGGAGAGTATGGGGGTGAGCAGTTCTTC.

The V gene is TRBV3-1 (or the pseudogene TRBV3-2), the J gene TRBJ1-3; 7 nucleotides match TRBD1. V shed 1 base, J shed 4 bases, and the junction held 13 bases outside the gene matches. This CDR3 spans 18 amino acids. The germline gives CDR1 LGHDT, CDR2 YNNKEL (reference sequence). CDR3 loop: CASSQAGQIVIAGNTIYF. The CDR3, as DNA: TGTGCCAGCAGCCAAGCGGGACAGATTGTTATAGCGGGAAACACCATATATTTT.

This clone was counted a single time. This CDR3 is CASSPDENTEAFF. CDR3 sequence (DNA): TGTGCCAGCAGCCCTGACGAGAACACTGAAGCTTTCTTT. The J gene is TRBJ1-1, the V gene TRBV7-6, with D unresolved. CDR3 length equals 13 residues. Deletions cut 5 bases from V and 1 base from J, with 8 bases between. Germline loops: CDR1 SGHVS, CDR2 FNYEAQ. The full variable domain, its missing parts supplied by reference TRBV7-6 and TRBJ1-1, is GAGVSQSPRYKVTKRGQDVALRCDPISGHVSLYWYRQALGQGPEFLTYFNYEAQQDKSGLPNDRFSAERPEGSISTLTIQRTEQRDSAMYRCASSPDENTEAFFGQGTRLTVV.

The chain has TRBV5-1 and TRBJ2-7; 10 bases line up with TRBD1. The CDR3 consists of 16 residues. Germline V gene sequence: CDR1 SGHRS, CDR2 YFSETQ. With 5 bases clipped from V and 3 bases from J, the junction kept 11 bases outside the gene matches. CDR3 region: CASSRSGTGVYYEQYF. In DNA form, the CDR3 reads TGCGCCAGCAGTCGTTCCGGGACAGGGGTCTACTACGAGCAGTACTTC.

The chain joins TRBV20-1 to TRBJ2-7; 14 bases are shared with TRBD2. This CDR3 has 18 amino acids. V trimming: 3 bases; J trimming: 2 bases; junction bases outside the gene matches: 12. Germline V CDR1 and CDR2: DFQATT, SNEGSKA (reference sequence). The DNA for the CDR3 is TGCAGTGCTAGTTCCGGACTAGCGGGAGGTCCGCATGCCTACGAGCAGTACTTC. It translates to CSASSGLAGGPHAYEQYF.

The table lists this clone with a count of one. The chain links TRBV6-6 to TRBJ1-4; TRBD1 is a possible D gene (6 bases). Germline V CDR1 and CDR2: MNHNY, SVGAGI (reference sequence). The germline V and J ends were trimmed by 6 bases and 8 bases, with 19 bases remaining between them. The CDR3 runs to 15 residues. This CDR3 reads CASRGGGGEVEKLFF. The DNA for the CDR3 is TGTGCCAGCAGGGGAGGGGGAGGGGAAGTGGAAAAACTGTTTTTT.

This clone is labeled medium-sized. The V gene is TRBV12-3 or TRBV12-4, the J gene TRBJ2-1; weak D call: TRBD1 (6 bases). Trimming removed 6 bases from V and 6 bases from J, with 9 bases in between. The CDR3 sequence is 12 residues long. CDR3: CASRGRGNEQFF. DNA of the CDR3: TGTGCCAGCAGAGGCAGGGGCAATGAGCAGTTCTTC.

The chain couples TRBV19 to TRBJ2-6; D might be TRBD2 (5 bases). The CDR3 extends over 18 amino acids. Germline CDR1 is LNHDA and CDR2 is SQIVND (reference sequence). The V end lost 5 bases, the J end lost 0 bases, and 17 bases lay between the germline ends. The CDR3 nucleotides read TGTGCCAGTAGTTCACGCCGCCCAGGACTCTCTGGGGCCAACGTCCTGACTTTC. Amino acids: CASSSRRPGLSGANVLTF.